A selection of T cell receptor beta chains follows, all from one sample in a study of graft-versus-host responses after intestinal transplantation. The assay was immunoSEQ multiplex PCR, and TCRdb's table has in-frame clones only and misses some. The table lists some 11,000 clones, over 85% of them singletons. The source material was PBMCs, sampled 109 to 110 days after intestinal transplant. The receptor source for this set is a human patient who received an intestinal transplant, so some T cells may come from the graft donor. The CDR3 runs from the conserved cysteine through the conserved F or W. A D gene is named only where the DNA matches it firmly. Expanded clones are given a class, and other clones once, few, many or no size at all.

clone_size: .
d_call: TRBD2
j_call: TRBJ2-1
v_call: TRBV6-1
cdr3_aa: CASSIAGGPNEQFF
cdr3_nt: TGTGCCAGCTCGATAGCGGGAGGGCCCAATGAGCAGTTCTTC

clone_size: few
d_call: .
j_call: TRBJ1-3
v_call: TRBV25-1
cdr3_aa: CASSPHPGNTIYF
cdr3_nt: TGTGCCAGCAGTCCCCATCCTGGAAACACCATATATTTT

clone_size: .
d_call: .
j_call: TRBJ2-7
v_call: TRBV6-5
cdr3_aa: CASSYVGDYEQYF
cdr3_nt: TGTGCCAGCAGTTACGTGGGGGACTACGAGCAGTACTTC

clone_size: .
d_call: TRBD2
j_call: TRBJ2-7
v_call: TRBV30
cdr3_aa: CAWSVGTSDYEQYF
cdr3_nt: TGTGCCTGGAGTGTAGGTACTAGCGACTACGAGCAGTACTTC

clone_size: .
d_call: TRBD2
j_call: TRBJ2-7
v_call: TRBV13
cdr3_aa: CASSQGPSGTYEQYF
cdr3_nt: TGTGCCAGCAGCCAAGGGCCTAGCGGTACCTACGAGCAGTACTTC

clone_size: .
d_call: TRBD1
j_call: TRBJ1-5
v_call: TRBV6-5
cdr3_aa: CASSLTGGYQPQHF
cdr3_nt: TGTGCCAGCAGTTTGACAGGGGGCTATCAGCCCCAGCATTTT

clone_size: .
d_call: .
j_call: TRBJ2-7
v_call: TRBV7-9
cdr3_aa: CASSLEAGVEQYF
cdr3_nt: TGTGCCAGCAGCTTGGAAGCGGGCGTTGAGCAGTACTTC

clone_size: .
d_call: .
j_call: TRBJ1-2
v_call: TRBV27
cdr3_aa: CASSPGESYGYTF
cdr3_nt: TGTGCCAGCAGTCCAGGGGAGAGCTATGGCTACACCTTC

clone_size: .
d_call: .
j_call: TRBJ2-7
v_call: TRBV30
cdr3_aa: CAWTYKEEQYF
cdr3_nt: TGTGCCTGGACCTACAAGGAGGAGCAGTACTTC

clone_size: .
d_call: TRBD1
j_call: TRBJ2-3
v_call: TRBV10-3
cdr3_aa: CAISESAGTGITDTQYF
cdr3_nt: TGTGCCATCAGTGAGTCCGCCGGGACAGGGATCACAGATACGCAGTATTTT

clone_size: .
d_call: TRBD1
j_call: TRBJ1-1
v_call: TRBV5-4
cdr3_aa: CASSLGQGSNTEAFF
cdr3_nt: TGTGCCAGCAGCTTGGGACAGGGTTCGAACACTGAAGCTTTCTTT

clone_size: .
d_call: TRBD1
j_call: TRBJ2-1
v_call: TRBV27
cdr3_aa: CASRPTGPYNEQFF
cdr3_nt: TGTGCCAGCAGACCGACAGGGCCTTACAATGAGCAGTTCTTC

clone_size: .
d_call: TRBD1
j_call: TRBJ2-7
v_call: TRBV4-1
cdr3_aa: CASSQEPGQTYEQYF
cdr3_nt: TGCGCCAGCAGCCAAGAGCCGGGACAGACATACGAGCAGTACTTC

clone_size: .
d_call: .
j_call: TRBJ1-2
v_call: TRBV19
cdr3_aa: CASSIPPVGRTGYGYTF
cdr3_nt: TGTGCCAGTAGTATCCCCCCCGTGGGCAGGACGGGGTATGGCTACACCTTC

clone_size: few
d_call: .
j_call: TRBJ2-5
v_call: TRBV2
cdr3_aa: CASSVSSGSLQETQYF
cdr3_nt: TGTGCCAGCAGTGTTAGTAGCGGCAGTCTCCAAGAGACCCAGTACTTC

clone_size: .
d_call: .
j_call: TRBJ1-1
v_call: TRBV7-8
cdr3_aa: CASSLAVGHAAEAFF
cdr3_nt: TGTGCCAGCAGCTTAGCAGTAGGACATGCCGCTGAAGCTTTCTTT

clone_size: .
d_call: TRBD1
j_call: TRBJ2-7
v_call: TRBV7-8
cdr3_aa: CASSGGRTGRPYEQYF
cdr3_nt: TGTGCCAGCAGCGGCGGGCGGACAGGACGCCCCTACGAGCAGTACTTC

clone_size: once
d_call: .
j_call: TRBJ2-1
v_call: TRBV27
cdr3_aa: CASSFERAVRSKQFF
cdr3_nt: TGTGCCAGCAGTTTTGAGAGGGCGGTCCGTAGTAAGCAGTTCTTC

clone_size: .
d_call: .
j_call: TRBJ1-5
v_call: TRBV30
cdr3_aa: CAWSHGIHSNQPQHF
cdr3_nt: TGTGCCTGGAGTCATGGTATTCATAGCAATCAGCCCCAGCATTTT

clone_size: .
d_call: TRBD1
j_call: TRBJ1-5
v_call: TRBV28
cdr3_aa: CASSLTIPTGGQPQHF
cdr3_nt: TGTGCCAGCAGTTTAACTATTCCTACAGGGGGACAGCCCCAGCATTTT

clone_size: .
d_call: .
j_call: TRBJ2-5
v_call: TRBV6-1
cdr3_aa: CASTGGIETQYF
cdr3_nt: TGTGCCAGCACAGGGGGGATTGAGACCCAGTACTTC

clone_size: once
d_call: TRBD1
j_call: TRBJ2-2
v_call: TRBV27
cdr3_aa: CASSLITGDGGELFF
cdr3_nt: TGTGCCAGCAGTTTGATAACAGGGGACGGCGGGGAGCTGTTTTTT

clone_size: .
d_call: .
j_call: TRBJ2-2
v_call: TRBV19
cdr3_aa: CASSIFFGRQGGELFF
cdr3_nt: TGTGCCAGTAGTATATTCTTCGGGAGACAAGGCGGGGAGCTGTTTTTT

clone_size: once
d_call: .
j_call: TRBJ1-6
v_call: TRBV7-9
cdr3_aa: CASSLGQSSNSPLHF
cdr3_nt: TGTGCCAGCAGCCTCGGACAGTCCTCCAATTCACCCCTCCACTTT

clone_size: once
d_call: TRBD2
j_call: TRBJ2-6
v_call: TRBV12-5
cdr3_aa: CASGPLAAGLPGANVLTF
cdr3_nt: TGTGCTAGTGGACCACTAGCGGCCGGGCTCCCTGGGGCCAACGTCCTGACTTTC

clone_size: .
d_call: .
j_call: TRBJ1-2
v_call: TRBV6-5
cdr3_aa: CASSYGQGRGYGYTF
cdr3_nt: TGTGCCAGCAGTTACGGGCAGGGACGAGGCTATGGCTACACCTTC

clone_size: .
d_call: TRBD2
j_call: TRBJ2-1
v_call: TRBV28
cdr3_aa: CASSLLAGTLYNEQFF
cdr3_nt: TGTGCCAGCAGTTTACTAGCGGGAACATTATACAATGAGCAGTTCTTC

clone_size: .
d_call: TRBD1
j_call: TRBJ1-1
v_call: TRBV6-6
cdr3_aa: CASRGTGRDLHTEAFF
cdr3_nt: TGTGCCAGCAGGGGGACAGGGCGGGATTTACACACTGAAGCTTTCTTT

clone_size: once
d_call: TRBD1
j_call: TRBJ2-7
v_call: TRBV30
cdr3_aa: CALDGGQEYEQYF
cdr3_nt: TGTGCCCTGGACGGGGGACAGGAGTACGAGCAGTACTTC